This T cell receptor (beta chain) was identified during a study of shared clonotypes between healthy human individuals. General study findings and limits: The sharing of 4.5% to 6.5% of naive CD4 clonotypes was seen across a few donors.

The sorted-subset replicate PCRs were given 150 to 200 ng DNA, which is approximately 30,000 T cell genomes. Original processing notes: Filtering differed because ImmunoSEQ produced junction-only sequences that carried no quality scores. Profiled with immunoSEQ multiplex PCR; TCRdb holds only in-frame clones, not every one. That table gives V, J and clone size, and the DNA gave D and trimming. The repertoire includes around 1 million clones, roughly 72% of them detected once, and roughly 1.5% sits in the top ten. Donors comprised healthy HIV-negative adults lacking recent acute infections or vaccinations. V lost 3 bases to trimming and J lost 1 base; unmatched junction nucleotides: 0. CDR3 length: 15 residues. CDR1 LGHNA and CDR2 YSLEER come from the germline V gene. Worth noting for this clone: The antigen is not known.

Sequencing used memory CD4+ T cells sorted from blood. Noted subset: CD45RA-negative fraction. The V and J genes are TRBV4-3 and TRBJ2-5; the match to TRBD1 covers 12 bases. The clonotype comes from a man aged 18-30 years in good health. In nucleotides, the CDR3 is TGCGCCAGCAGCCAGGGACAGGGGGCCCAAGAGACCCAGTACTTC. Amino acids: CASSQGQGAQETQYF.